The clone carrying this T cell receptor beta chain was counted between two and nine times. The data were obtained in a study of cytomegalovirus exposure and HLA in healthy donors. Germline V gene lookup returns CDR1 SGHRS and CDR2 YFSETQ. With 1 base clipped from V and 0 bases from J, the junction kept 2 bases outside the gene matches. This CDR3 region has 15 residues. The PCR employed 60 Vbeta primers together with 13 Jbeta primers. Using immunoSEQ multiplex PCR, the repertoire was profiled, and TCRdb retains in-frame clones only, with some absent. The table lists approximately 74,000 clones, roughly 80% of them singletons.

This TCR was sampled from a woman aged 40-49 years in good health and CMV-seronegative. Sequencing was performed on PBMCs. The J gene is TRBJ1-1, the V gene TRBV5-1; 8 bases are a match to TRBD1. The CDR3 region has the DNA TGCGCCAGCAGCTTGTCAGGGGGCCTGAACACTGAAGCTTTCTTT. It translates to CASSLSGGLNTEAFF.